The 10 T cell receptor beta chains reported below all come from one sample, sequenced in a study of cytomegalovirus exposure and HLA in healthy donors. PCR involved 60 Vbeta and 13 Jbeta primers. The repertoire was sequenced with immunoSEQ multiplex PCR; TCRdb's copy has only in-frame clones and lacks some. The table records around 87,000 clones, more than 65% of them present only once. Sequences were obtained from PBMCs. The receptors here all came from a girl aged 2 to 10 in good health and CMV-seropositive.

The V call is TRBV7-3, the J call TRBJ1-1; D is possibly TRBD1 (5 bases). V gave up 5 bases and J gave up 0 bases, with 10 bases separating them. CDR3 length: 14 amino acids. Germline lookup yields CDR1 SGHTA and CDR2 FQGTGA. In DNA, the CDR3 is TGTGCCAGCAGCCCCCCGGGGGTGAACACTGAAGCTTTCTTT. Protein product: CASSPPGVNTEAFF.

This clone appeared a single time. The chain is built from TRBV6-6 and TRBJ1-1; D might be TRBD1 (5 bases). The CDR3 runs to 16 residues. Looked up from germline, CDR1 is MNHNY and CDR2 is SVGAGI (reference sequence). V lost 2 bases and J 0 bases, leaving 13 bases between the germline ends. The CDR3 DNA reads as TGTGCCAGCAGTTACCCCGATCAGGACATGAACACTGAAGCTTTCTTT. Protein: CASSYPDQDMNTEAFF.

The chain has TRBV10-3 and TRBJ1-4; maybe TRBD1 (5 bases). The CDR3 contains 14 residues. Deletions cut 7 bases from V and 3 bases from J, with 12 bases between. In germline, CDR1 is ENHRY, CDR2 SYGVKD. CDR3 in amino acids: CAITDGGANEKLFF. CDR3 nucleotide sequence: TGTGCCATCACCGACGGGGGAGCTAATGAAAAACTGTTTTTT.

The rearrangement joins TRBV9 to TRBJ1-3; tentative D call: TRBD1 (6 bases). CDR1 SGDLS and CDR2 YYNGEE come from the germline V gene. CDR3 size: 16 residues. Trimming took off 4 bases at V and 0 bases at J, with 14 bases between the two ends. The chain's CDR3 is CASSPRTGFSGNTIYF. CDR3 bases: TGTGCCAGCAGCCCCCGCACAGGGTTCTCTGGAAACACCATATATTTT.

This chain joins TRBV19 and TRBJ2-7, with D tentatively TRBD1 (7 bases). CDR1 is LNHDA and CDR2 is SQIVND in the germline V gene (reference sequence). V dropped 7 bases and J dropped 1 base, with 11 bases sitting between them. The CDR3 has 13 amino acids. CDR3 sequence (DNA): TGTGCCAGTACCTCAGGGGGGTCCTACGAGCAGTACTTC. It codes for CASTSGGSYEQYF.

This sequence joins TRBV5-4 and TRBJ2-2; D is ambiguous. Trimming removed 4 bases at V and 1 base at J, with 8 bases between. This CDR3 comprises 14 residues. The germline gives CDR1 SGHNT, CDR2 YYREEE (reference sequence). The CDR3 coding sequence is TGTGCCAGCAGCGCACTACAGAACACCGGGGAGCTGTTTTTT. It specifies CASSALQNTGELFF. The full variable domain, completed using reference TRBV5-4 and TRBJ2-2, is ETGVTQSPTHLIKTRGQQVTLRCSSQSGHNTVSWYQQALGQGPQFIFQYYREEENGRGNFPPRFSGLQFPNYSSELNVNALELDDSALYLCASSALQNTGELFFGEGSRLTVL.

This chain joins TRBV7-9 and TRBJ2-7; D may be TRBD2 (6 bases). The CDR3 has 15 amino acids. V shed 4 bases and J shed 1 base, with 14 bases lying between them. The V gene's germline CDR1 is SEHNR and CDR2 FQNEAQ (reference sequence). The CDR3 DNA sequence: TGTGCCAGCAGCTCACGGGACTCGCGATCCTACGAGCAGTACTTC. Its translation is CASSSRDSRSYEQYF.

This chain connects TRBV11-1 to TRBJ1-5; D unclear. The V gene lost 5 bases and the J gene lost 5 bases, with 7 bases spanning the gap. The length of the CDR3 is 12 residues. Germline V CDR1 and CDR2: SGHAT, FQDESV (reference sequence). The CDR3 coding sequence is TGTGCCAGCAGCCTAGGGCATCAGCCCCAGCATTTT. This encodes CASSLGHQPQHF.

The rearrangement joins TRBV7-2 to TRBJ2-1; 13 positions agree with TRBD2. Germline trimming cut 5 bases from V and 5 bases from J; bases unmatched to any gene: 3. The CDR3 has 15 amino acids. Germline-derived CDR1 and CDR2 are SGHTA and FQGNSA. The DNA for the CDR3 is TGTGCCAGCAGCCGGACTAGCGGGAGCCACAATGAGCAGTTCTTC. The encoded protein is CASSRTSGSHNEQFF.

The sample holds one count of this clone. The V gene is TRBV6-6, the J gene TRBJ1-1; tentatively, D is TRBD1 (5 bases). CDR1 and CDR2 (germline): MNHNY, SVGAGI (reference sequence). There are 13 residues in the CDR3. Trimming removed 4 bases at V and 4 bases at J, with 10 bases between. The chain's CDR3 is CASSLEGTTEAFF. As DNA, the CDR3 is TGTGCCAGCAGTTTGGAGGGGACCACTGAAGCTTTCTTT.